The source of this T cell receptor (beta chain) is a study of cytomegalovirus exposure and HLA in healthy donors. Notes on the study in general: Links to common viral pathogens appeared, in a later analysis, for several of the most significant clusters. In an earlier analysis, in some 500 donors, most V segments appeared productive either ~87% or ~30% of the time.

About this clone: Its specificity is unknown.

CDR1 is LNHNV and CDR2 is YYDKDF in the germline V gene (reference sequence). The CDR3 spans 13 residues. V lost 5 bases and J lost 7, with 12 bases in between. Primers included in the PCR were 60 Vbeta and 13 Jbeta primers. Here immunoSEQ multiplex PCR was the method, and the copy in TCRdb shows in-frame clones only, minus some. The sample holds about 140,000 clones, roughly 80% seen once. This receptor was identified in a male donor in good health and CMV-seronegative. The V call is TRBV15, the J call TRBJ2-1; the D gene is possibly TRBD1 (5 bases). The specimen was PBMCs. CDR3 residues: CATSYLQGNEQFF. The CDR3 nucleotides are TGTGCCACCAGCTACCTCCAGGGAAATGAGCAGTTCTTC. Using reference TRBV15 and TRBJ2-1 for the parts outside the CDR3, the full variable domain is DAMVIQNPRYQVTQFGKPVTLSCSQTLNHNVMYWYQQKSSQAPKLLFHYYDKDFNNEADTPDNFQSRRPNTSFCFLDIRSPGLGDTAMYLCATSYLQGNEQFFGPGTRLTVL.